A single sample gave rise to the 19 T cell receptor beta chains below, sequenced in a study of blood T cell repertoires in COVID-19. Libraries were prepared by immunoSEQ multiplex PCR; TCRdb keeps only in-frame clonotypes and omits some of them. The sample has 200,000 to 300,000 clones, roughly 88% seen once. Sequenced: PBMCs or T cells enriched from blood (not recorded which). The receptors were gathered from a woman aged 40-49 years with acute COVID-19.

This clone was observed a few times. The chain uses TRBV5-6 and TRBJ2-5; a possible D gene is TRBD1 (5 bases). The CDR3 has 15 residues. Germline V gives CDR1 SGHDT, CDR2 YYEEEE. V was cut by 5 bases and J by 2 bases, with 16 bases left in between. Here the CDR3 DNA reads TGTGCCAGCAGTCTCATAAGGGGTACGCAAGAGACCCAGTACTTC. Translated: CASSLIRGTQETQYF.

The chain couples TRBV9 to TRBJ2-3; TRBD1 matches at 7 bases. This CDR3 contains 17 residues. The J segment lost 0 bases and the V segment lost 0 bases, leaving 7 bases of the junction unmatched. Germline V gene sequence: CDR1 SGDLS, CDR2 YYNGEE. CDR3 amino acids: CASSVGLTGISTDTQYF. The CDR3 DNA reads as TGTGCCAGCAGCGTAGGGTTGACAGGGATCAGCACAGATACGCAGTATTTT.

The V call is TRBV5-1, the J call TRBJ1-1; possible D gene TRBD1, 6 bases. Germline V lookup: CDR1 SGHRS, CDR2 YFSETQ. Trimming removed 0 bases from V and 5 bases from J, with 11 bases in between. This CDR3 contains 14 residues. The CDR3 DNA reads as TGCGCCAGCAGCTTGGGGGGGCAAGGGACTGAAGCTTTCTTT. Residues: CASSLGGQGTEAFF.

The chain is built from TRBV30 and TRBJ2-2, with 10 bases identical to TRBD2. V lost 3 bases and J lost 5; bases outside the gene matches: 3. The CDR3 has 14 residues. Germline V gives CDR1 GTSNPN, CDR2 SVGIG (reference sequence). The CDR3: CAWRLAGVTGELFF. CDR3 nucleotides: TGTGCCTGGAGGCTAGCGGGAGTTACCGGGGAGCTGTTTTTT. Full variable domain (outside the CDR3, taken from reference TRBV30 and TRBJ2-2): SQTIHQWPATLVQPVGSPLSLECTVEGTSNPNLYWYRQAAGRGLQLLFYSVGIGQISSEVPQNLSASRPQDRQFILSSKKLLLSDSGFYLCAWRLAGVTGELFFGEGSRLTVL.

This chain joins TRBV10-1 and TRBJ2-1; 8 positions match TRBD1. Germline-derived CDR1 and CDR2 are WNHNN and SYGVQD (reference sequence). CDR3 size: 16 residues. V shed 5 bases and J 8 bases; nucleotides not matched to a gene: 14. The CDR3 loop reads CASSTQGQGGVDEQFF. The CDR3 coding sequence is TGCGCCAGCAGTACTCAAGGACAGGGCGGCGTCGATGAGCAGTTCTTC.

As to this clone: This same CDR3 is encoded by further DNA sequences in the sample. The rearrangement links TRBV29-1 to TRBJ1-2, with 7 bases that match TRBD1. Losses at the gene ends were 6 bases for V and 8 bases for J; bases not matched to a gene: 9. CDR3 length: 12 residues. Germline assignment: CDR1 SQVTM and CDR2 ANQGSEA. The CDR3 loop is CSVLTGEGGYTF. CDR3 DNA sequence: TGCAGCGTGCTAACAGGGGAAGGGGGCTACACCTTC.

This sequence joins TRBV11-2 and TRBJ2-5, with D perhaps TRBD2 (6 bases). Trimming removed 5 bases from V and 9 bases from J, with 22 bases in between. Germline V lookup: CDR1 SGHAT, CDR2 FQNNGV. The CDR3 spans 15 residues. The CDR3 region has the DNA TGTGCCAGCAGCCCAAACCCCGGGGCGCCGGGGGCCCAGTACTTC. This codes for CASSPNPGAPGAQYF.

With regard to this clone: The same CDR3 also results from other DNA sequences found in this sample. The rearrangement joins TRBV5-1 to TRBJ1-5; D remains ambiguous. The germline V and J ends were trimmed by 0 bases and 3 bases, with 7 bases remaining between them. The germline CDR1 and CDR2 sequences are SGHRS and YFSETQ. There are 14 residues in the CDR3. The CDR3 region is CASSLDGINQPQHF. The CDR3 region has the DNA TGCGCCAGCAGCTTGGACGGTATCAATCAGCCCCAGCATTTT.

V is TRBV10-3 and J is TRBJ1-3, with D perhaps TRBD1 (6 bases). CDR3 length: 15 amino acids. V lost 4 bases and J lost 0, with 10 bases in between. Germline V lookup: CDR1 ENHRY, CDR2 SYGVKD. CDR3 DNA: TGTGCCATCAGTGCGGGACATTTCTCTGGAAACACCATATATTTT. Translating it yields CAISAGHFSGNTIYF.

About this clone itself: The junction and the germline gene differ at one end; a read error may be behind it. V and J are TRBV7-9 and TRBJ1-2; possibly TRBD1 for D (5 bases). Germline CDR1 and CDR2: SEHNR and FQNEAQ (reference sequence). The CDR3 consists of 10 residues. In DNA, the CDR3 is TGTGCCAGCAGCCGTAGGACACCAGAGTTC. Its protein product is CASSRRTPEF.

This clone was recorded only once. The chain uses TRBV7-2 and TRBJ2-1, with a possible D match to TRBD2 (5 bases). V shed 5 bases and J shed 6 bases, with 20 bases lying between them. Germline CDR1 SGHTA, CDR2 FQGNSA. The CDR3 totals 16 residues. The CDR3: CASSPRRGPPANEQFF. CDR3 DNA: TGTGCCAGCAGCCCCCGCCGAGGGCCCCCAGCCAATGAGCAGTTCTTC.

The rearrangement joins TRBV29-1 to TRBJ2-3, with D possibly TRBD2 on 6 matching bases. Trimming shortened V by 6 bases and J by 6 bases, and 10 bases separated the two germline ends. The CDR3 spans 11 residues. The germline gives CDR1 SQVTM, CDR2 ANQGSEA. The DNA for the CDR3 is TGCAGCGTGAGACTAGGGGATACGCAGTATTTT. This codes for CSVRLGDTQYF.

V is TRBV27 and J is TRBJ1-1, with 9 bases lining up with TRBD1. The J segment lost 5 bases and the V segment lost 5 bases, leaving 6 bases of the junction unmatched. Germline lookup yields CDR1 MNHEY and CDR2 SMNVEV (reference sequence). CDR3 size: 14 residues. CDR3 sequence reads: CASSRTGGRTEAFF. The CDR3 region has the DNA TGTGCCAGCAGTAGAACAGGGGGCCGGACTGAAGCTTTCTTT.

This chain connects TRBV24-1 to TRBJ2-3; TRBD2 matches at 7 bases. The CDR3 has 12 residues. CDR1 and CDR2 from the germline V gene are KGHDR and SFDVKD. Losses at the gene ends were 1 base for V and 14 bases for J; bases not matched to a gene: 5. This chain's CDR3 is CATSDLRGERYF. In DNA form, the CDR3 reads TGTGCCACCAGTGATTTACGGGGGGAAAGGTATTTT.

This chain uses TRBV12-5 with TRBJ1-3; 9 bases agree with TRBD1. The germline V gene encodes CDR1 LGHNT and CDR2 FRNRAP. Losses at the gene ends were 0 bases for V and 10 bases for J; bases not matched to a gene: 16. This CDR3 contains 18 residues. For the CDR3, the DNA is TGTGCTAGTGGTTTGGTAATCGAAGGGACAGGGAGGGGTTGTACCATATATTTT. This gives the protein CASGLVIEGTGRGCTIYF.

This rearrangement joins TRBV7-2 to TRBJ2-3, with 8 bases identical to TRBD2. The germline V gene has CDR1 SGHTA and CDR2 FQGNSA. Unmatched junction bases numbered 9, after V lost 5 bases and J lost 2 bases. The CDR3 has 16 residues. This CDR3 reads CASSPQAGGATDTQYF. The CDR3 DNA sequence: TGTGCCAGCAGCCCTCAGGCCGGGGGGGCCACAGATACGCAGTATTTT.

The chain joins TRBV6-5 to TRBJ2-1; TRBD2 is a possible D gene (6 bases). This CDR3 is built from 13 residues. V dropped 0 bases and J dropped 9 bases, with 9 bases sitting between them. The V gene's germline CDR1 is MNHEY and CDR2 SVGAGI. The CDR3 nucleotides are TGTGCCAGCAGTTACTCGATGGGAGGTGAGCAGTTCTTC. Protein: CASSYSMGGEQFF.

The V and J genes are TRBV4-1 and TRBJ2-7; 8 positions match TRBD1. Looked up from germline, CDR1 is MGHRA and CDR2 is YSYEKL. This CDR3 has 16 residues. Trimming cost V 1 base and J 4 bases; bases outside gene matches: 9. CDR3 amino acids: CASSQGNQGALYEQYF. The CDR3 region has the DNA TGCGCCAGCAGCCAAGGCAACCAGGGGGCGCTTTACGAGCAGTACTTC.

The genes are TRBV10-2 and TRBJ2-1; D unclear. The germline V and J ends were trimmed by 5 bases and 7 bases, with 9 bases remaining between them. The CDR3 has 12 amino acids. CDR1 and CDR2 from the germline V gene are WSHSY and SAAADI. As DNA, the CDR3 is TGCGCCAGCAGTAAACTGGAGAATGAGCAGTTCTTC. Translated: CASSKLENEQFF.